This T cell receptor beta chain stems from a study of cytomegalovirus exposure and HLA in healthy donors. General study results and limits: The Asian-associated ancestry cluster reportedly had fewer N-insertions than the approximately 670-donor mean in a later analysis. In a later analysis, the majority of CMV-associated beta chains seemingly showed HLA restriction. Sequence variants that were highly shared formed a cluster that was likely a sequencing artifact. Associated with cytomegalovirus, according to the listing, were 164 TCR beta chains.

The PCR ran on 60 Vbeta and 13 Jbeta primers. Libraries were prepared by immunoSEQ multiplex PCR; TCRdb keeps only in-frame clonotypes and omits some of them. The sample contains around 160,000 clones, approximately 70% of which appear only once. V trimming: 4 bases; J trimming: 3 bases; junction bases outside the gene matches: 4. The germline CDR1 and CDR2 sequences are SGHNT and YYREEE (reference sequence). The CDR3 runs 14 residues. On this clone itself: Its antigen is not identified.

The V and J genes are TRBV5-4 and TRBJ1-3; 7 bases agree with TRBD1. The sample comprised PBMCs. The receptor was derived from a woman younger than 35 in good health and CMV-seronegative. DNA for the CDR3: TGTGCCAGCAGCCCTACAGGGGATGGAAACACCATATATTTT. Translated: CASSPTGDGNTIYF.